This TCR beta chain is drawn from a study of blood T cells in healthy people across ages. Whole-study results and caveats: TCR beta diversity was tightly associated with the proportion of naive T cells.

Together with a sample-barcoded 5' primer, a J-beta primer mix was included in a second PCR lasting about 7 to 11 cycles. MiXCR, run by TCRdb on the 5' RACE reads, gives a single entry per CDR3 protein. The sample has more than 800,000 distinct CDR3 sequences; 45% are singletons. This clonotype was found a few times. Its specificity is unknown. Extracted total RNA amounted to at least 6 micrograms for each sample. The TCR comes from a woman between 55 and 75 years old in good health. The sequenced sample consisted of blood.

CDR3 in DNA: TGCGCCAGCAGCTTGGTCTCCCACCAAGAGACCCAGTACTTC. Residues: CASSLVSHQETQYF. The J gene is TRBJ2-5, the V gene TRBV5-1; no clear D gene. The germline gives CDR1 SGHRS, CDR2 YFSETQ. Between the trimmed V and J ends, which lost 0 bases and 0 bases, there was a span of 6 bases. CDR3 size: 14 residues.